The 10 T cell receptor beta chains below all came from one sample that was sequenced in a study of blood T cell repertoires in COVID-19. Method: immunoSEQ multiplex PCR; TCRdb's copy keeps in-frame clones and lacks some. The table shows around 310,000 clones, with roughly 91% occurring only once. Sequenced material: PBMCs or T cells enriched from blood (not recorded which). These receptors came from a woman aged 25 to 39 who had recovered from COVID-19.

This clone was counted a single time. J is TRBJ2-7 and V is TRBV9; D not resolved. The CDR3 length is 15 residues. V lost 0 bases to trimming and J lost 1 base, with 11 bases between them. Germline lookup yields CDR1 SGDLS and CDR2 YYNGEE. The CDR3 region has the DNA TGTGCCAGCAGCGTAGCGCCCGACGGGTCCTACGAGCAGTACTTC. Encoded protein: CASSVAPDGSYEQYF.

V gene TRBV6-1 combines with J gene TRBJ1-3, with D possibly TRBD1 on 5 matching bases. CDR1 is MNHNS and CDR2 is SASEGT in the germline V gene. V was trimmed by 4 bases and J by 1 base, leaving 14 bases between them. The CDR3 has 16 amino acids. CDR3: CASSGGPPISGNTIYF. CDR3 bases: TGTGCCAGCAGTGGGGGCCCGCCTATTTCTGGAAACACCATATATTTT.

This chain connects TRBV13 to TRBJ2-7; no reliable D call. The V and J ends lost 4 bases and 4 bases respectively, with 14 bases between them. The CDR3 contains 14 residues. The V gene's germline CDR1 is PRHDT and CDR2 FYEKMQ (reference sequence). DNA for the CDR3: TGTGCCAGCAGCTCCTCGCTATCCCCTTACGAGCAGTACTTC. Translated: CASSSSLSPYEQYF.

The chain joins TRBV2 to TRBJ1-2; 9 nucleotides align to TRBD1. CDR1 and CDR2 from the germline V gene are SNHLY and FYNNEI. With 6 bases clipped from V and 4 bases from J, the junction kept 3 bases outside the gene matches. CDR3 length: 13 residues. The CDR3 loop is CASRGGQGYGYTF. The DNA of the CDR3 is TGTGCCAGCAGGGGGGGACAGGGCTATGGCTACACCTTC.

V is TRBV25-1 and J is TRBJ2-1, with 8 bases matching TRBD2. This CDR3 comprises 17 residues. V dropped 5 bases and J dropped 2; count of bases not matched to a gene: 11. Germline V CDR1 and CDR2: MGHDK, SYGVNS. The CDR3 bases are TGTGCCAGCAGTCACACGAGGCGGGGGGAGCCCTACAATGAGCAGTTCTTC. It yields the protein CASSHTRRGEPYNEQFF. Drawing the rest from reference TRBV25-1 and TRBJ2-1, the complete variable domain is EADIYQTPRYLVIGTGKKITLECSQTMGHDKMYWYQQDPGMELHLIHYSYGVNSTEKGDLSSESTVSRIRTEHFPLTLESARPSHTSQYLCASSHTRRGEPYNEQFFGPGTRLTVL.

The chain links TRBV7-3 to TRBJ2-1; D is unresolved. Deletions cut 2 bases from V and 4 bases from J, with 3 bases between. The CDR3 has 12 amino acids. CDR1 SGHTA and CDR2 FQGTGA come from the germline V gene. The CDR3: CASSLHYNEQFF. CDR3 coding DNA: TGTGCCAGCAGCTTACATTACAATGAGCAGTTCTTC.

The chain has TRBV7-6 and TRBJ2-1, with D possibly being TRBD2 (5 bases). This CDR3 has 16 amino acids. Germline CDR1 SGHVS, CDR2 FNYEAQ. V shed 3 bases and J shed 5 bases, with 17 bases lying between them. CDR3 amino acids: CASSFFRDQGHNEQFF. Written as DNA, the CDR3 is TGTGCCAGCAGCTTCTTCCGGGATCAAGGTCACAATGAGCAGTTCTTC. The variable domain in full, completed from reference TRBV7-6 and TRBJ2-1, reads GAGVSQSPRYKVTKRGQDVALRCDPISGHVSLYWYRQALGQGPEFLTYFNYEAQQDKSGLPNDRFSAERPEGSISTLTIQRTEQRDSAMYRCASSFFRDQGHNEQFFGPGTRLTVL.

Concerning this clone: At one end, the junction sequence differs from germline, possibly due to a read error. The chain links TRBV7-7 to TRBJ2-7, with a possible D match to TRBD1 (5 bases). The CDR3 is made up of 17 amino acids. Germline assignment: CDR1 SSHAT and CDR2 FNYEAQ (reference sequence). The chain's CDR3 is CASSLGPPDSGSYEQYF. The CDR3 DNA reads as TGTGCTAGCAGCTTAGGACCGCCCGACAGTGGCTCCTACGAGCAGTACTTC.

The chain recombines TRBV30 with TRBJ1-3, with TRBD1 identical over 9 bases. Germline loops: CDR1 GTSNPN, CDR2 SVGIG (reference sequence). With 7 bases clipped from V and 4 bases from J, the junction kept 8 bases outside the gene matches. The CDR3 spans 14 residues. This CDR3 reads CASSQGAGGNTIYF. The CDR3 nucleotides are TGTGCCTCCTCACAGGGGGCAGGGGGAAACACCATATATTTT.

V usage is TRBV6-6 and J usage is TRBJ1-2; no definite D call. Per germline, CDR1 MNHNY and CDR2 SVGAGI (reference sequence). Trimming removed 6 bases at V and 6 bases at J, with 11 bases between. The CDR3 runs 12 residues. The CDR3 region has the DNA TGTGCCAGCAGCCAATCCCTAAATGGCTACACCTTC. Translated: CASSQSLNGYTF.